A single sample gave rise to the 25 T cell receptor beta chains below, sequenced in a study of blood T cell repertoires in COVID-19. Libraries were prepared by immunoSEQ multiplex PCR; TCRdb keeps only in-frame clonotypes and omits some of them. This sample has a few hundred thousand clones, with approximately 88% found just once. The specimen sequenced was PBMCs or T cells enriched from blood (not recorded which). The receptor set was obtained from a woman under 30 who had recovered from COVID-19.

The chain has TRBV13 and TRBJ1-2, with D tentatively TRBD1 (6 bases). The germline gives CDR1 PRHDT, CDR2 FYEKMQ (reference sequence). V was clipped by 3 bases and J by 8 bases, with 22 bases between them. CDR3 length: 16 residues. CDR3 residues: CASSFFDRPLFGGYTF. CDR3 DNA: TGTGCCAGCAGCTTCTTCGACAGGCCATTGTTTGGAGGCTACACCTTC. Using reference TRBV13 and TRBJ1-2 for the parts outside the CDR3, the full variable domain is AAGVIQSPRHLIKEKRETATLKCYPIPRHDTVYWYQQGPGQDPQFLISFYEKMQSDKGSIPDRFSAQQFSDYHSELNMSSLELGDSALYFCASSFFDRPLFGGYTFGSGTRLTVV.

The count of this clone is one. The rearrangement links TRBV2 to TRBJ1-2; 8 bases line up with TRBD1. CDR3 size: 13 residues. From germline, CDR1 is SNHLY and CDR2 FYNNEI. Unmatched junction bases numbered 8, after V lost 7 bases and J lost 7 bases. The CDR3 DNA follows: TGTGCCAGCAACAAGGACAGGGAGGGTGGCTACACCTTC. This gives the protein CASNKDREGGYTF.

The chain uses TRBV28 and TRBJ2-5; TRBD1 is a possible D gene (5 bases). Trimming pared 2 bases from V and 1 base from J, leaving 8 bases between. The CDR3 covers 14 residues. The germline CDR1 and CDR2 sequences are MDHEN and SYDVKM. The DNA for the CDR3 is TGTGCCAGCAGTTTAGGGGCGGTCCAAGAGACCCAGTACTTC. Protein sequence: CASSLGAVQETQYF.

This chain uses TRBV7-2 with TRBJ2-5; no clear D gene. The germline V and J ends were trimmed by 1 base and 2 bases, with 8 bases remaining between them. There are 14 residues in the CDR3. Germline V gives CDR1 SGHTA, CDR2 FQGNSA. The CDR3 is CASSLVFTQETQYF. CDR3 DNA sequence: TGTGCCAGCAGCTTAGTTTTTACTCAAGAGACCCAGTACTTC.

The chain is built from TRBV5-4 and TRBJ2-7, with TRBD1 matching over 7 bases. The CDR3 is 13 residues long. V lost 0 bases, J lost 8 bases, and 5 bases stayed unmatched. From germline, CDR1 is SGHNT and CDR2 YYREEE (reference sequence). The chain's CDR3 is CASSLGQGQKQYF. CDR3 nucleotide sequence: TGTGCCAGCAGCTTGGGACAGGGCCAAAAGCAGTACTTC.

The J gene is TRBJ2-1, the V gene TRBV27; 11 bases match TRBD2. The CDR3 extends over 16 amino acids. Trimming took 3 bases from V and 3 from J; bases not matched to a gene: 4. Germline V gene sequence: CDR1 MNHEY, CDR2 SMNVEV (reference sequence). The CDR3 nucleotides read TGTGCCAGCAGTTTTAGCGGGAGGGCCCTCTACAATGAGCAGTTCTTC. This codes for CASSFSGRALYNEQFF.

This chain joins TRBV19 and TRBJ2-3; no definite D call. The CDR3 loop spans 17 amino acids. The V gene's germline CDR1 is LNHDA and CDR2 SQIVND (reference sequence). V dropped 0 bases and J dropped 2 bases, with 15 bases sitting between them. The CDR3 DNA sequence: TGTGCCAGTAGTATAGATCTATCTGCTCACTCCACAGATACGCAGTATTTT. Translation gives CASSIDLSAHSTDTQYF.

This chain uses TRBV7-2 with TRBJ2-7, with D maybe TRBD2 (5 bases). V was trimmed by 3 bases and J by 3 bases, leaving 12 bases between them. This CDR3 is 14 amino acids long. CDR1 SGHTA and CDR2 FQGNSA come from the germline V gene. This CDR3 reads CASSLGVVNYEQYF. CDR3 nucleotide sequence: TGTGCCAGCAGCTTGGGAGTTGTCAACTACGAGCAGTACTTC.

This clone was seen a handful of times. The chain employs TRBV5-1 and TRBJ1-2; 9 bases map to TRBD1. There are 15 residues in the CDR3. From germline, CDR1 is SGHRS and CDR2 YFSETQ. V was pared by 4 bases and J by 4 bases, with 8 bases of the junction left unmatched. CDR3 coding DNA: TGCGCCAGCAGCGTGACAGGGGGAGCCTCCTATGGCTACACCTTC. This gives the protein CASSVTGGASYGYTF.

V and J are TRBV7-9 and TRBJ1-4; 8 positions agree with TRBD1. Looked up from germline, CDR1 is SEHNR and CDR2 is FQNEAQ (reference sequence). Germline trimming cut 1 base from V and 2 bases from J; bases unmatched to any gene: 6. The CDR3 length is 17 residues. The CDR3 coding sequence is TGTGCCAGCAGCTTAGGTACAGGGGGAACGACTAATGAAAAACTGTTTTTT. Encoded protein: CASSLGTGGTTNEKLFF.

This clone was found once. The chain joins TRBV7-9 to TRBJ1-1; no reliable D call. Trimming cost V 3 bases and J 5 bases, with 13 bases left between them. The CDR3 has 14 amino acids. Germline-derived CDR1 and CDR2 are SEHNR and FQNEAQ (reference sequence). CDR3 DNA: TGTGCCAGCAGCTTGGGTGTAGCTAGGACTGAAGCTTTCTTT. It translates to CASSLGVARTEAFF. The full variable domain, its missing parts supplied by reference TRBV7-9 and TRBJ1-1, is DTGVSQNPRHKITKRGQNVTFRCDPISEHNRLYWYRQTLGQGPEFLTYFQNEAQLEKSRLLSDRFSAERPKGSFSTLEIQRTEQGDSAMYLCASSLGVARTEAFFGQGTRLTVV.

V and J are TRBV11-3 and TRBJ1-5, with TRBD1 identical over 7 bases. The CDR3 extends over 15 amino acids. Germline-derived CDR1 and CDR2 are SGHNT and YENEEA. With 0 bases clipped from V and 6 bases from J, the junction kept 5 bases outside the gene matches. As DNA, the CDR3 is TGTGCCAGCAGCTTAGAGACAGGGTCCGGTCAGCCCCAGCATTTT. This gives the protein CASSLETGSGQPQHF.

The chain recombines TRBV7-8 with TRBJ1-3, with TRBD1 matching over 7 bases. Germline V gene lookup returns CDR1 SGHVS and CDR2 FQNEAQ. The CDR3 totals 16 residues. The V segment lost 5 bases and the J segment 1 base; nucleotides outside the gene matches: 8. The CDR3 region has the DNA TGTGCCAGCAGCCCCTGGACAGGAACGTCTGGAAACACCATATATTTT. Its protein product is CASSPWTGTSGNTIYF.

This chain joins TRBV28 and TRBJ1-4; 11 bases align to TRBD1. Germline CDR1 MDHEN, CDR2 SYDVKM. The V and J ends lost 5 bases and 8 bases, in that order; junction bases with no gene match: 10. The CDR3 covers 16 residues. The CDR3 DNA reads as TGTGCCAGCAGTCTCACAGGACAGGGGGCAAGAGAAAAACTGTTTTTT. Its translation is CASSLTGQGAREKLFF.

The chain couples TRBV19 to TRBJ1-1, with 7 bases that match TRBD1. With 6 bases clipped from V and 2 bases from J, the junction kept 6 bases outside the gene matches. This CDR3 contains 14 residues. The germline V gene encodes CDR1 LNHDA and CDR2 SQIVND (reference sequence). CDR3: CASRKGQPNTEAFF. The CDR3 DNA reads TGTGCCAGTAGAAAGGGACAGCCTAACACTGAAGCTTTCTTT. The entire variable domain, with the rest obtained from reference TRBV19 and TRBJ1-1, is as follows: DGGITQSPKYLFRKEGQNVTLSCEQNLNHDAMYWYRQDPGQGLRLIYYSQIVNDFQKGDIAEGYSVSREKKESFPLTVTSAQKNPTAFYLCASRKGQPNTEAFFGQGTRLTVV.

This chain joins TRBV19 and TRBJ1-2, with TRBD1 matching 9 bases. The CDR3 is 17 amino acids. With V trimmed by 3 bases and J by 4 bases, 12 bases remained unmatched. The germline gives CDR1 LNHDA, CDR2 SQIVND (reference sequence). The CDR3 DNA reads TGTGCCAGTAGTATGAACACCGGGACAGGGAGGGTCTATGGCTACACCTTC. It encodes CASSMNTGTGRVYGYTF.

This chain links TRBV3-1 (or the pseudogene TRBV3-2) with TRBJ2-7, with 9 positions matching TRBD2. CDR1 is LGHDT, CDR2 YNNKEL, per germline (reference sequence). The CDR3 has 15 amino acids. J gave up 7 bases and V 1 base, and 8 bases lay outside the gene matches. The CDR3 nucleotides read TGTGCCAGCAGCCAAGTCGGCTCGCTAGCGGGAGAGCAGTACTTC. Translated: CASSQVGSLAGEQYF.

This rearrangement joins TRBV5-1 to TRBJ2-7; TRBD1 is a possible D gene (6 bases). Germline loops: CDR1 SGHRS, CDR2 YFSETQ. With 4 bases removed from V and 2 bases from J, the gap between germline ends came to 13 bases. The CDR3 extends over 14 amino acids. The CDR3 DNA is TGCGCCAGCAGCGGAAACACAGGGCCCTACGAGCAGTACTTC. Protein product: CASSGNTGPYEQYF.

The V gene is TRBV19, the J gene TRBJ2-2; possible D gene TRBD2, 5 bases. Germline V CDR1 and CDR2: LNHDA, SQIVND (reference sequence). The CDR3 totals 15 residues. Trimming shortened V by 6 bases and J by 3 bases, and 14 bases separated the two germline ends. In DNA form, the CDR3 reads TGTGCCAGTAGCCCCGCTCGAGCGGACACCGGGGAGCTGTTTTTT. Translated, it gives CASSPARADTGELFF.

J is TRBJ2-1 and V is TRBV4-1; 15 bases are shared with TRBD2. This CDR3 comprises 19 residues. The junction had 6 bases not matched to a gene; V was cut back by 3 bases and J by 0 bases. Germline CDR1 and CDR2: MGHRA and YSYEKL. This CDR3 reads CASSHLGTSGGSSYNEQFF. The CDR3 DNA reads TGCGCCAGCAGCCACCTGGGGACTAGCGGGGGGAGCTCCTACAATGAGCAGTTCTTC.

The V call is TRBV27, the J call TRBJ1-5; D gene uncertain. Germline CDR1 is MNHEY and CDR2 is SMNVEV (reference sequence). V shed 0 bases and J shed 9 bases, with 15 bases lying between them. The CDR3 extends over 15 amino acids. CDR3 residues: CASSLSPPTVWPQHF. CDR3 in DNA: TGTGCCAGCAGTTTATCGCCCCCAACTGTGTGGCCCCAGCATTTT.

The CDR3: CASSPILGVTGELFF. DNA for the CDR3: TGTGCCAGCAGCCCTATCCTCGGAGTCACCGGGGAGCTGTTTTTT. The chain couples TRBV7-2 to TRBJ2-2; D remains ambiguous. V lost 5 bases, J lost 4 bases, and 14 bases lay in between. CDR1 SGHTA and CDR2 FQGNSA come from the germline V gene. The CDR3 has 15 residues.

The gene calls are TRBV21-1 and TRBJ1-1; TRBD1 was called by the table and not checked on the DNA. TRBV21-1 is tagged as a pseudogene. This CDR3 spans 15 amino acids. As DNA, the CDR3 is TGTGCCAGCAGCAAGGTACAGGAGATGAACACTGAAGCTTTCTTT. As protein: CASSKVQEMNTEAFF.

V gene TRBV5-1 combines with J gene TRBJ2-6, with a weak D call TRBD1 (6 bases). Germline V lookup: CDR1 SGHRS, CDR2 YFSETQ. The CDR3 has 15 amino acids. The V and J ends lost 5 bases and 6 bases respectively, with 15 bases between them. This CDR3 reads CASRTNTGPANVLTF. The CDR3 coding sequence is TGCGCCAGCAGAACAAATACAGGGCCGGCCAACGTCCTGACTTTC.

The V gene is TRBV4-3, the J gene TRBJ1-2; D is unclear. The CDR3 is made up of 15 amino acids. Germline values: CDR1 LGHNA, CDR2 YSLEER. V lost 1 base to trimming and J lost 3 bases, with 12 bases between them. CDR3 DNA sequence: TGCGCCAGCAGCCAAGGGGGTTTCGGGGACTATGGCTACACCTTC. Its translation is CASSQGGFGDYGYTF.